The T cell receptor (beta chain) described here comes from a study of cytomegalovirus exposure and HLA in healthy donors. General observations from the study: TCR beta chains associated with HLA were, in a later analysis, more clonally expanded than equally common others.

PCR employed 60 Vbeta and 13 Jbeta primers. Method: immunoSEQ multiplex PCR; TCRdb's copy keeps in-frame clones and lacks some. The data contain 150,000 or so clones, around 75% of them singletons. Notes on this clone: Its antigen is not identified.

The TCR sequence derives from a woman under 30 in good health and CMV-seronegative. The source material was PBMCs.

As DNA, the CDR3 is TGTGCCAGCAGCTCGAAGGCGCAGGGGGCGACTGAAGCTTTCTTT. Amino acids: CASSSKAQGATEAFF. The chain joins TRBV7-9 to TRBJ1-1; 8 nucleotides line up with TRBD1. Germline V gene sequence: CDR1 SEHNR, CDR2 FQNEAQ (reference sequence). This CDR3 region has 15 residues. J was trimmed by 5 bases and V by 4 bases; bases with no gene match: 9.